The 2 T cell receptor beta chains in this list originate from one sample, sequenced in a study of CD8 T cells in ankylosing spondylitis. Whole-study findings and limits: Several highly homologous variants made up a TCR beta motif, and this motif appeared characteristic of ankylosing spondylitis blood.

MiXCR was run by TCRdb on the 5' RACE reads, yielding one entry per CDR3 protein. The table has roughly 440,000 distinct CDR3 sequences, more than 15% seen once. Their specific antigens are unknown. Sequenced: blood, either unsorted or a sorted T cell fraction (not recorded which). The receptors were gathered from a male donor with ankylosing spondylitis.

The chain has TRBV5-6 and TRBJ2-5; TRBD1 is a possible D gene (6 bases). CDR3 length: 14 amino acids. Germline CDR1 SGHDT, CDR2 YYEEEE. Trimming took off 4 bases at V and 5 bases at J, with 15 bases between the two ends. For the CDR3, the DNA is TGTGCCAGCAGCCGATCACAGGGATGGGAGACCCAGTACTTC. This translates into CASSRSQGWETQYF.

This clonotype was seen ten or more times. The chain joins TRBV12-3 or TRBV12-4 to TRBJ1-5; no reliable D call. V lost 3 bases and J 2 bases, leaving 11 bases between the germline ends. This CDR3 contains 15 residues. The CDR3: CASSFQVSGNQPQHF. CDR3 bases: TGTGCCAGCAGTTTTCAGGTCTCGGGCAATCAGCCCCAGCATTTT.